One and the same sample provided the 25 T cell receptor beta chains below, sequenced in a study of blood T cells in healthy people across ages. The authors ran a second PCR of about 6 to 11 cycles using a sample-barcoded 5' primer and a J-beta primer mix. TCRdb used MiXCR to reprocess the 5' RACE reads, holding one entry per CDR3 protein. Counted here are fewer than 750,000 distinct CDR3 sequences, about 51% occurring once; the ten biggest clones make up approximately 12%. The specimen was blood. The receptor source for this set is a woman at least 80 years old in good health.

This clonotype occurred many times. The chain has TRBV3-1 and TRBJ2-3; D unclear. The CDR3 has 14 residues. Germline V gives CDR1 LGHDT, CDR2 YNNKEL (reference sequence). V was trimmed by 1 base and J by 3 bases, leaving 8 bases between them. CDR3 coding DNA: TGTGCCAGCAGCCAAGTTCAAGGAACAGATACGCAGTATTTT. Protein: CASSQVQGTDTQYF.

This clonotype was seen ten or more times. CDR3 nucleotide sequence: TGTGCCAGCAGCTTCTTCCATACGGCAGAAGAGACCCAGTACTTC. It translates to CASSFFHTAEETQYF. V and J are TRBV7-9 and TRBJ2-5; D unresolved. Trimming took 3 bases from V and 3 from J, leaving 14 bases between them. The CDR3 loop spans 15 amino acids. From germline, CDR1 is SEHNR and CDR2 FQNEAQ (reference sequence).

This clonotype was detected only once. The chain couples TRBV4-2 to TRBJ2-1; 7 bases match TRBD1. V gave up 0 bases and J gave up 10 bases; unmatched junction bases: 9. Per germline, CDR1 LGHNA and CDR2 YNFKEQ. The CDR3 runs to 15 residues. The CDR3 region is CASSQETGSSYEQFF. CDR3 nucleotides: TGTGCCAGCAGCCAAGAGACAGGGAGCTCCTACGAGCAGTTCTTC.

This clonotype occurred many times. This chain joins TRBV20-1 and TRBJ2-7; TRBD2 agrees at 11 bases. The length of the CDR3 is 14 residues. Germline V lookup: CDR1 DFQATT, CDR2 SNEGSKA (reference sequence). Trimming took 4 bases from V and 7 from J; bases not matched to a gene: 9. CDR3 protein: CSATWTSGSLEQYF. The CDR3 DNA reads as TGCAGTGCTACCTGGACTAGCGGGTCACTAGAGCAGTACTTC.

This clonotype was observed a few times. V and J are TRBV12-3 or TRBV12-4 and TRBJ2-4; a possible D gene is TRBD1 (6 bases). The last part of the DNA fits TRBJ2-5 better; the J call may be wrong. This CDR3 contains 13 residues. CDR3 loop: CASRRDTAETQYF. The CDR3 nucleotides are TGTGCCAGCAGGAGGGACACGGCAGAGACCCAGTACTTC.

This clonotype was counted many times. The rearrangement uses TRBV20-1 and TRBJ2-1, with D unclear. The CDR3 length is 15 residues. Trimming pared 0 bases from V and 5 bases from J, leaving 14 bases between. The germline CDR1 and CDR2 sequences are DFQATT and SNEGSKA (reference sequence). The CDR3 spells CSARDLEFDNNEQFF. The CDR3 DNA sequence: TGCAGTGCTAGAGATCTCGAGTTTGATAACAATGAGCAGTTCTTC.

About this clonotype: The junction differs from germline at one of its ends, possibly a read error. The chain couples TRBV3-1 to TRBJ2-2; 7 nucleotides match TRBD2. The CDR3 runs 11 residues. Germline V gene lookup returns CDR1 LGHDT and CDR2 YNNKEL (reference sequence). CDR3 region: CAGSGAGELFF. The CDR3 DNA sequence: TGTGCCGGCAGCGGGGCCGGGGAGCTGTTTTTT.

This clonotype was counted a few times. One junction end disagrees with the germline gene, perhaps due to a read error. The chain combines TRBV3-1 with TRBJ2-7; TRBD1 is a possible D gene (6 bases). The CDR3 consists of 14 residues. Germline assignment: CDR1 LGHDT and CDR2 YNNKEL (reference sequence). The CDR3 DNA follows: TGTGCCAGCAGCAAAGACGACAGGTGGGACGAGCAGTACTTC. Translating it yields CASSKDDRWDEQYF.

This clonotype was seen ten or more times. The V gene is TRBV28, the J gene TRBJ2-2; D is unclear. This CDR3 spans 12 amino acids. Germline V gene sequence: CDR1 MDHEN, CDR2 SYDVKM. V was cut by 10 bases and J by 7 bases, with 13 bases left in between. Here the CDR3 DNA reads TGTGCCACCCAATCGTCAGGCGGGGAGCTGTTTTTT. Protein product: CATQSSGGELFF.

The rearrangement uses TRBV29-1 and TRBJ2-1, with TRBD1 identical over 7 bases. V shed 6 bases, J shed 4 bases, and the junction held 6 bases outside the gene matches. The CDR3 totals 13 residues. The germline CDR1 and CDR2 sequences are SQVTM and ANQGSEA. The CDR3 sequence: CSVGQDPYNEQFF. In DNA form, the CDR3 reads TGCAGCGTCGGACAGGACCCTTACAATGAGCAGTTCTTC.

This clonotype was detected only a few times. This could be a read error, since a much larger clone is one nucleotide away. V and J are TRBV6-5 and TRBJ2-5; 7 nucleotides align to TRBD2. The J call may not be correct, given that the DNA end is closer to TRBJ2-1. Germline V gives CDR1 MNHEY, CDR2 SVGAGI. The CDR3 has 12 amino acids. The CDR3 bases are TGTGCCAGCAGACCGGGGGGAGAGACCCAGTTCTTC. Translation: CASRPGGETQFF.

This clonotype was detected a few times. The V call is TRBV27, the J call TRBJ2-1; 13 positions match TRBD2. This CDR3 has 16 residues. Trimming took 8 bases from V and 4 from J; bases not matched to a gene: 8. Germline loops: CDR1 MNHEY, CDR2 SMNVEV (reference sequence). For the CDR3, the DNA is TGTGCCAGCCGGACTAGCGGGAGAATCCCTTACAATGAGCAGTTCTTC. Its protein product is CASRTSGRIPYNEQFF.

The chain employs TRBV29-1 and TRBJ1-1; a possible D gene is TRBD1 (5 bases). Germline assignment: CDR1 SQVTM and CDR2 ANQGSEA. With 6 bases removed from V and 0 bases from J, the gap between germline ends came to 23 bases. The CDR3 loop spans 17 amino acids. CDR3 amino acids: CSVGGRAASSMNTEAFF. The CDR3 DNA sequence: TGCAGCGTGGGGGGGAGGGCGGCATCGAGCATGAACACTGAAGCTTTCTTT.

This clonotype was detected only a few times. The CDR3 is CSAIGGETSADTQYF. The CDR3 DNA is TGCAGTGCTATCGGGGGGGAAACTAGCGCAGATACGCAGTATTTT. The chain uses TRBV20-1 and TRBJ2-3, with 8 bases fitting TRBD2. Germline CDR1 reads DFQATT; CDR2 reads SNEGSKA (reference sequence). V trimming: 4 bases; J trimming: 4 bases; junction bases outside the gene matches: 10. The CDR3 consists of 15 residues.

In this sample, this clonotype turned up many times. This rearrangement joins TRBV21-1 to TRBJ1-4; the table calls TRBD1, which could not be checked here. TRBV21-1 is classified as a pseudogene. The CDR3 extends over 15 amino acids. CDR3 DNA sequence: TGTGCCAGCAGCTCCGCAGGACAGCCTAATGAAAAACTGTTTTTT. This translates into CASSSAGQPNEKLFF.

In its sample, this clonotype was seen many times. The chain joins TRBV7-6 to TRBJ2-3; 9 bases align to TRBD2. This CDR3 comprises 12 residues. The junction had 0 bases not matched to a gene; V was cut back by 10 bases and J by 1 base. CDR1 SGHVS and CDR2 FNYEAQ come from the germline V gene. DNA for the CDR3: TGTGCCATAGCGGGGGGCACAGATACGCAGTATTTT. Protein product: CAIAGGTDTQYF.

This clonotype came up a few times. The rearrangement uses TRBV28 and TRBJ2-7; TRBD2 agrees at 7 bases. J was trimmed by 3 bases and V by 2 bases; bases with no gene match: 10. The CDR3 runs to 16 residues. Looked up from germline, CDR1 is MDHEN and CDR2 is SYDVKM. DNA for the CDR3: TGTGCCAGCAGTTTAGTTGTTCCGGGAGGCTACTACGAGCAGTACTTC. Translating it yields CASSLVVPGGYYEQYF.

This clonotype appeared a few times. The chain combines TRBV6-5 with TRBJ1-2; D is perhaps TRBD1 (6 bases). The V gene's germline CDR1 is MNHEY and CDR2 SVGAGI. This CDR3 region has 14 residues. The ends were cut back, 6 bases at V and 4 bases at J, with 15 bases in the middle. The CDR3 coding sequence is TGTGCCAGCAGAACCCCCGGGGGCGGCTATGGCTACACCTTC. Its translation: CASRTPGGGYGYTF.

The J gene is TRBJ1-4, the V gene TRBV5-1; D is unclear. Trimming took 7 bases from V and 8 from J, leaving 15 bases between them. This CDR3 is 13 amino acids long. In germline, CDR1 is SGHRS, CDR2 YFSETQ. Here the CDR3 reads CASQLGSEEKLFF. CDR3 nucleotide sequence: TGCGCCAGCCAGCTTGGCAGCGAGGAAAAACTGTTTTTT.

This clonotype has a count of ten or more. The chain joins TRBV5-1 to TRBJ2-2; no clear D gene. Deletions cut 0 bases from V and 7 bases from J, with 7 bases between. The CDR3 spans 13 residues. Germline lookup yields CDR1 SGHRS and CDR2 YFSETQ. The CDR3 nucleotides are TGCGCCAGCAGCTTGGACACCGTCGGGGAGCTGTTTTTT. Translated: CASSLDTVGELFF.

This rearrangement joins TRBV7-9 to TRBJ2-3; 9 positions agree with TRBD2. The J segment lost 3 bases and the V segment lost 4 bases, leaving 11 bases of the junction unmatched. Germline assignment: CDR1 SEHNR and CDR2 FQNEAQ (reference sequence). The CDR3 totals 17 residues. The CDR3 loop is CASSSLPLAGETDTQYF. In nucleotides, the CDR3 is TGTGCCAGCAGCTCATTGCCCTTAGCGGGGGAAACAGATACGCAGTATTTT.

This clonotype was observed a few times. A clone one base away is much larger, so this may be a read error. The chain links TRBV4-1 to TRBJ2-3; 11 bases map to TRBD2. The CDR3 sequence is 16 residues long. Germline-derived CDR1 and CDR2 are MGHRA and YSYEKL. For the CDR3, the DNA is TGCGCCAGCAGCCAACTTCTAGCGGGAGGCACAGATACGCGGTATTTT. Encoded protein: CASSQLLAGGTDTRYF.

This clonotype was recorded many times. The chain has TRBV27 and TRBJ2-7; D might be TRBD1 (6 bases). Germline CDR1 reads MNHEY; CDR2 reads SMNVEV (reference sequence). The V gene lost 3 bases and the J gene lost 2 bases, with 14 bases spanning the gap. This CDR3 contains 15 residues. Here the CDR3 reads CASSLDPRGTYEQYF. The CDR3 DNA follows: TGTGCCAGCAGTTTGGACCCCAGGGGAACCTACGAGCAGTACTTC.

Concerning this clonotype: This may arise from a read error, as a much more abundant clone is one base away. The genes are TRBV20-1 and TRBJ2-3, with a possible D match to TRBD2 (5 bases). Trimming left V 0 bases short and J 4 bases short, with 11 bases between. The CDR3 contains 14 residues. Germline CDR1 and CDR2: DFQATT and SNEGSKA (reference sequence). CDR3 protein: CSARDVRASDTQYF. In nucleotides, the CDR3 is TGCAGTGCTAGAGATGTGCGGGCTTCAGATACGCAGTATTTT.

At least ten counts were recorded for this clonotype. The chain combines TRBV7-3 with TRBJ2-7; D perhaps matches TRBD1 (5 bases). Germline CDR1 reads SGHTA; CDR2 reads FQGTGA. CDR3 length: 13 amino acids. Trimming took 5 bases from V and 3 from J, leaving 11 bases between them. CDR3 nucleotide sequence: TGTGCCAGCAGCCCATACCAGGGCTACGAGCAGTACTTC. Amino acid sequence: CASSPYQGYEQYF.